A selection of T cell receptor beta chains follows, all from one sample in a study of CD8+CD57+ T cells in acquired aplastic anemia. Using its own MiXCR run on the reads, TCRdb lists one record per CDR3 protein. The table includes 300,000 or so distinct CDR3 sequences, around three fifths detected once. The specimen sequenced was sorted CD4+, CD8+, or CD8+CD57+ T cells (not recorded which) from PBMCs. The receptors were gathered from a human donor with severe aplastic anemia or a healthy control (not recorded which). Both conserved end residues are part of each CDR3. A D gene is named only where the DNA matches it firmly. Some rows have no size entry. The others give once, few or many, or a class for an expanded clone.

>NA|TRBJ2-7|TRBD1|13|TRBV10-2
CAINGQVSCEQYF
TGCGCCATCAATGGACAGGTCTCCTGCGAGCAGTACTTC
>NA|TRBJ2-1|TRBD2|15|TRBV20-1
CSPSGHAGGIDEQFF
TGCAGCCCCTCGGGGCACGCGGGAGGGATCGATGAGCAGTTCTTC
>NA|TRBJ1-2|TRBD1|15|TRBV29-1
CSAPNPTGGFYGYTF
TGCAGCGCTCCGAATCCGACAGGGGGGTTCTATGGCTACACCTTC
>NA|TRBJ2-1|NA|15|TRBV5-1
CPSSLDPGSYNEQFF
TGCCCCAGCAGCTTGGACCCGGGGTCTTACAATGAGCAGTTCTTC
>NA|TRBJ2-5|NA|13|TRBV7-9
CASSYQYQETQYF
TGTGCCAGCAGCTATCAGTACCAAGAGACCCAGTACTTC
>NA|TRBJ2-3|TRBD2|16|TRBV7-9
CASSGRGGTSTDTQYF
TGTGCCAGCAGTGGCCGCGGGGGGACTAGCACAGATACGCAGTATTTT
>NA|TRBJ2-7|NA|14|TRBV20-1
CSAVTGGDSYEQYF
TGCAGTGCTGTAACAGGGGGGGACTCCTACGAGCAGTACTTC
>NA|TRBJ1-2|NA|14|TRBV4-1
CASSQGQVNYGYTF
TGCGCCAGCAGCCAAGGTCAAGTTAACTATGGCTACACCTTC
>many|TRBJ1-1|TRBD1|16|TRBV5-6
CASSYRTGWISTEAFF
TGTGCCAGCAGCTATCGGACAGGGTGGATTAGCACTGAAGCTTTCTTT
>NA|TRBJ2-7|TRBD1|13|TRBV7-9
CARGSGQYQGQYF
TGTGCCAGGGGGTCGGGACAGTATCAGGGGCAGTACTTC
>NA|TRBJ1-6|NA|12|TRBV20-1
CSARDGNSPLHF
TGCAGTGCTCGGGACGGTAATTCACCCCTCCACTTT
>once|TRBJ2-1|TRBD1|16|TRBV25-1
CASSSRRGQSYNEQFF
TGTGCCAGCAGCTCGAGACGGGGACAGAGCTACAATGAGCAGTTCTTC
>NA|TRBJ2-1|NA|18|TRBV7-8
CASSLNPKGAGSYNEQFF
TGTGCCAGCAGCTTAAACCCAAAGGGGGCGGGATCCTACAATGAGCAGTTCTTC
>NA|TRBJ2-5|NA|18|TRBV7-9
CASSLPVVGLGTGETQYF
TGTGCCAGCAGCTTACCGGTTGTGGGCTTGGGCACCGGGGAGACCCAGTACTTC
>NA|TRBJ2-1|TRBD1|15|TRBV24-1
CATSDPKTGANEQFF
TGTGCCACCAGTGACCCCAAGACAGGGGCGAATGAGCAGTTCTTC
>NA|TRBJ2-5|NA|13|TRBV7-2
CASSLESQETQYF
TGTGCCAGCAGCTTGGAAAGCCAAGAGACCCAGTACTTC
>NA|TRBJ2-5|TRBD1|12|TRBV7-9
CASSLLQGPQYF
TGTGCCAGCAGCTTATTACAGGGGCCCCAGTACTTC
>many|TRBJ2-2|NA|15|TRBV6-5
CASSVIQGVAGELFF
TGTGCCAGCAGTGTGATACAGGGTGTGGCCGGGGAGCTGTTTTTT
>many|TRBJ2-2|TRBD1|18|TRBV5-6
CASSPDRVFGSDTGELFF
TGTGCCAGCAGCCCGGACAGGGTGTTTGGATCGGACACCGGGGAGCTGTTTTTT
>NA|TRBJ2-5|TRBD1|14|TRBV2
CASSEGTGEETQYF
TGTGCCAGCAGTGAGGGGACAGGGGAGGAGACCCAGTACTTC